The 8 T cell receptor beta chains below come from one sample, sequenced in a study of neurological immune-mediated disorders. TCRdb reanalysed the 5' RACE reads using MiXCR and keeps one entry per CDR3 protein. The sample has approximately 20,000 distinct CDR3 sequences, 15% seen once; the top ten hold more than 14%. Sample: PBMCs. The receptors come from a female donor with HTLV-1-associated myelopathy (HAM/TSP).

This clonotype came up many times. The chain uses TRBV4-3 and TRBJ2-1, with TRBD2 matching over 10 bases. The V gene's germline CDR1 is LGHNA and CDR2 YSLEER. This CDR3 comprises 16 residues. J lost 7 bases, V lost 3 bases, and 9 bases had no gene match. CDR3: CASSQDTGLAANEQFF. The CDR3 bases are TGCGCCAGCAGCCAGGATACTGGACTAGCGGCGAATGAGCAGTTCTTC.

This clonotype appeared a few times. A much larger clone lies a single base off, so this may be a read error. The V gene is TRBV5-1, the J gene TRBJ2-7; perhaps TRBD1 as D (6 bases). The CDR3 contains 13 residues. Germline-derived CDR1 and CDR2 are SGHRS and YFSETQ. The CDR3 nucleotides are TGCACCAGCAGCCCCGAGAACAGGGACGAGCAGTACTTC. Its protein is CTSSPENRDEQYF.

Many counts were recorded for this clonotype. The chain recombines TRBV7-2 with TRBJ2-3; 8 bases are shared with TRBD2. CDR3 length equals 17 residues. Germline V gives CDR1 SGHTA, CDR2 FQGNSA. After removal of 5 bases from V and 4 bases from J, the junction contained 14 bases not matched to a gene. In nucleotides, the CDR3 is TGTGCCAGCAGCATAAGAAGGGTCGGGGGGGTCCCAGATACGCAGTATTTT. It yields the protein CASSIRRVGGVPDTQYF.

In its sample, this clonotype was seen many times. This sequence joins TRBV20-1 and TRBJ1-1; 8 positions match TRBD1. Trimming removed 0 bases from V and 4 bases from J; junction bases left unmatched: 7. The CDR3 extends over 15 amino acids. Germline V gives CDR1 DFQATT, CDR2 SNEGSKA (reference sequence). CDR3 loop: CSAREFGTGGTEAFF. In nucleotides, the CDR3 is TGCAGTGCTAGAGAATTCGGGACAGGAGGCACTGAAGCTTTCTTT.

J is TRBJ1-3 and V is TRBV20-1; D is ambiguous. Germline values: CDR1 DFQATT, CDR2 SNEGSKA (reference sequence). V gave up 0 bases and J gave up 2 bases, with 11 bases separating them. This CDR3 is 15 amino acids long. The CDR3 loop reads CSAREGSGPGNTIYF. Written as DNA, the CDR3 is TGCAGTGCTAGAGAGGGCTCCGGGCCTGGAAACACCATATATTTT.

The sample holds many counts of this clonotype. CDR3 residues: CASSQTGTGDEQYF. The CDR3 region has the DNA TGCGCCAGCAGCCAAACCGGGACAGGGGACGAGCAGTACTTC. The chain couples TRBV4-3 to TRBJ2-7; 10 nucleotides line up with TRBD1. The ends lost 2 bases at V and 5 bases at J; junction bases unmatched: 3. The CDR3 totals 14 residues. Germline V lookup: CDR1 LGHNA, CDR2 YSLEER.

This clonotype was observed many times. The rearrangement uses TRBV20-1 and TRBJ2-3, with D possibly TRBD1 on 5 matching bases. The CDR3 loop spans 16 amino acids. The germline V gene encodes CDR1 DFQATT and CDR2 SNEGSKA (reference sequence). V gave up 0 bases and J gave up 1 base, with 14 bases separating them. CDR3 protein: CSARDQGGTGTDTQYF. CDR3 bases: TGCAGTGCTAGAGATCAGGGTGGCACTGGCACAGATACGCAGTATTTT.

In this sample, this clonotype turned up many times. The chain uses TRBV25-1 and TRBJ1-2; 10 nucleotides agree with TRBD1. Germline-derived CDR1 and CDR2 are MGHDK and SYGVNS. With 5 bases clipped from V and 8 bases from J, the junction kept 5 bases outside the gene matches. This CDR3 has 13 residues. The chain's CDR3 is CASSRTGGRGYTF. The DNA for the CDR3 is TGTGCCAGCAGTCGGACAGGGGGGAGAGGCTACACCTTC.